This TCR beta chain originates from a study of sequential checkpoint blockade in melanoma. The sample's treatment: randomized to nivolumab then ipilimumab (arm A) or the reverse (arm B). Clones were sequenced by immunoSEQ multiplex PCR, and TCRdb holds only the in-frame ones, with some missing. The sample consists of roughly 21,000 clones, 25% to 35% of them appearing once. V dropped 5 bases and J dropped 6; count of bases not matched to a gene: 7. In germline, CDR1 is SQVTM, CDR2 ANQGSEA. The CDR3 length is 15 residues. The source was tumor tissue (inferred from file names), collected from a patient given nivolumab and ipilimumab in sequence. The chain is built from TRBV29-1 and TRBJ2-1; 13 bases are shared with TRBD2. The TCR sequence derives from a human donor with melanoma. The CDR3 sequence: CSVLPTSGGTNEQFF. In DNA form, the CDR3 reads TGCAGCGTTCTCCCGACTAGCGGGGGGACCAATGAGCAGTTCTTC.